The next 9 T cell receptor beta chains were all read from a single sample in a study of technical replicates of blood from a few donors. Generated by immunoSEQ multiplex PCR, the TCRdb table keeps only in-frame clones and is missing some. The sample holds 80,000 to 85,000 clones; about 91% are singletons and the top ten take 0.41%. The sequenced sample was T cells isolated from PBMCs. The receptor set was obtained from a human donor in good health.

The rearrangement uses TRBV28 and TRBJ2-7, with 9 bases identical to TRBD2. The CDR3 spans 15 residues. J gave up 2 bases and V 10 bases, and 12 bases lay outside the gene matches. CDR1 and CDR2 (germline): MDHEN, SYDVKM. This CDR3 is CATSIAGASTYEQYF. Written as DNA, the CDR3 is TGTGCCACATCAATAGCGGGAGCATCGACCTACGAGCAGTACTTC.

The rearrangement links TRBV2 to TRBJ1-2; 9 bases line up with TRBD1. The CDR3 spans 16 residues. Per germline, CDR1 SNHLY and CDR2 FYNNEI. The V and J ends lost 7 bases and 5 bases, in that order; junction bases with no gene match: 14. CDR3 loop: CASNQQYGTGLYGYTF. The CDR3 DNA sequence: TGTGCCAGCAACCAGCAATACGGGACAGGGCTGTATGGCTACACCTTC.

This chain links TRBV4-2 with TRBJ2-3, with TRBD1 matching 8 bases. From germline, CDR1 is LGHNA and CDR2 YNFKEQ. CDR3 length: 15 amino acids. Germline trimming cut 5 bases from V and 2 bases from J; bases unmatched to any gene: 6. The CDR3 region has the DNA TGTGCCAGCAGCGAACCGGGACAGGCCACAGATACGCAGTATTTT. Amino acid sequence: CASSEPGQATDTQYF.

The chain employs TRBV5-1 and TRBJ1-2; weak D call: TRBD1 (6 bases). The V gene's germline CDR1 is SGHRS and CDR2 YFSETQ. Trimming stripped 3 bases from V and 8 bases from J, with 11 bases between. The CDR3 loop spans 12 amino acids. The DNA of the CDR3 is TGCGCCAGCAGCTCGAGGGGGGGCGGCTACACCTTC. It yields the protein CASSSRGGGYTF.

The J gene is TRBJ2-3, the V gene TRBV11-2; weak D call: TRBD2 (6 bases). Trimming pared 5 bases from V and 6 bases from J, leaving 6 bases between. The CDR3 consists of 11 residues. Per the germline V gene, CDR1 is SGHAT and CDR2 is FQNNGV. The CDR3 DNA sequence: TGTGCCAGCAGCCTAGCGGATACGCAGTATTTT. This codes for CASSLADTQYF.

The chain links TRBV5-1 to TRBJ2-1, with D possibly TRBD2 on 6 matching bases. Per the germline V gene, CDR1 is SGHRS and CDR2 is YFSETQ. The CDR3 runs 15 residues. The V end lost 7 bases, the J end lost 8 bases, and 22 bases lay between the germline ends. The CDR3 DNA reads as TGCGCCAGCTTCCTGGAACCGGGGGAGGTTTATGAGCAGTTCTTC. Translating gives CASFLEPGEVYEQFF.

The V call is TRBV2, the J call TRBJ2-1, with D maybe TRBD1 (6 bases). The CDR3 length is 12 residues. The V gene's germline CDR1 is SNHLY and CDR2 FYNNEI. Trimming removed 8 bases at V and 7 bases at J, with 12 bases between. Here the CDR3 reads CASVPDRNEQFF. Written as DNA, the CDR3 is TGTGCCAGCGTACCGGACAGAAATGAGCAGTTCTTC.

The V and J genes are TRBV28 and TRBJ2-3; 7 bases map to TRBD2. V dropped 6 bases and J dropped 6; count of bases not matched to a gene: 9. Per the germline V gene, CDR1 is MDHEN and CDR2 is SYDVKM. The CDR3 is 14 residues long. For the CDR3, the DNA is TGTGCCAGCAGCCAAGGGACTATGGGGGATACGCAGTATTTT. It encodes CASSQGTMGDTQYF. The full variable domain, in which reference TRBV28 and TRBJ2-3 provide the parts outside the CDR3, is DVKVTQSSRYLVKRTGEKVFLECVQDMDHENMFWYRQDPGLGLRLIYFSYDVKMKEKGDIPEGYSVSREKKERFSLILESASTNQTSMYLCASSQGTMGDTQYFGPGTRLTVL.

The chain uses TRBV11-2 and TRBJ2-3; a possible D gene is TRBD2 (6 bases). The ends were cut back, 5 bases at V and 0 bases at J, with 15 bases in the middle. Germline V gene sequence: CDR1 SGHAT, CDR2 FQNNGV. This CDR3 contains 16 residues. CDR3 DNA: TGTGCCAGCAGCCCGCGGGGCGTTACTAGCACAGATACGCAGTATTTT. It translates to CASSPRGVTSTDTQYF. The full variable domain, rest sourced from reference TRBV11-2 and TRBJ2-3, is EAGVAQSPRYKIIEKRQSVAFWCNPISGHATLYWYQQILGQGPKLLIQFQNNGVVDDSQLPKDRFSAERLKGVDSTLKIQPAKLEDSAVYLCASSPRGVTSTDTQYFGPGTRLTVL.